The clone carrying this T cell receptor (beta chain) was picked up many times. The authors ran a second PCR of roughly 6 to 12 cycles using a sample-barcoded 5' primer and a J-beta primer mix. From the 5' RACE reads, TCRdb called clonotypes with MiXCR, one entry per CDR3 protein. The sample yields more than 800,000 distinct CDR3 sequences, under 30% seen once. This record belongs to a study of blood T cells in healthy people across ages. V gave up 6 bases and J gave up 1 base; unmatched junction bases: 11. Germline CDR1 is MDHEN and CDR2 is SYDVKM. This CDR3 contains 16 residues. Sequencing was carried out using blood. The TCR sequence derives from an elderly woman in good health. This rearrangement joins TRBV28 to TRBJ2-7; 8 positions agree with TRBD2. The CDR3 coding sequence is TGTGCCAGCAGCCCGGGGGGGGCCCCGTTTTCCTACGAGCAGTACTTC. Its protein is CASSPGGAPFSYEQYF.